In this sample, the clone carrying this T cell receptor (beta chain) turned up many times. The target antigen is unknown. From the reads, TCRdb called clonotypes with MiXCR, one entry per CDR3 protein. The sample holds more than 350,000 distinct CDR3 sequences, 31% seen once. This entry belongs to a study of T cell repertoires in cytomegalovirus infection. Overall study context: Through public TCR beta signatures, both CMV infection and matching HLA type were indicated.

Findings and limits, study-wide: Individuals carrying CMV plus the relevant HLA were identified by cumulative frequency of public TCR beta families.

CDR3 length: 13 residues. Germline V gene lookup returns CDR1 SGHTA and CDR2 FQGNSA. The V and J ends lost 6 bases and 7 bases respectively, with 13 bases between them. The V and J genes are TRBV7-2 and TRBJ2-1; tentative D call: TRBD1 (6 bases). Sequenced sample: PBMCs. This TCR was sampled from a human donor in good health (CMV status not recorded). Some clones in this sample may be carry-over from other donors' samples. In DNA, the CDR3 is TGTGCCAGCAGACTGAGGGGGTCTAATGAGCAGTTCTTC. Its protein is CASRLRGSNEQFF. The entire variable domain, with the rest obtained from reference TRBV7-2 and TRBJ2-1, is as follows: GAGVSQSPSNKVTEKGKDVELRCDPISGHTALYWYRQSLGQGLEFLIYFQGNSAPDKSGLPSDRFSAERTGGSVSTLTIQRTQQEDSAVYLCASRLRGSNEQFFGPGTRLTVL.